Listed below are T cell receptor beta chains from one sample, sequenced in a study of T cells in Graves' hyperthyroidism and ophthalmopathy. TCRdb fed the multiplex PCR reads into MiXCR, producing one record per CDR3 protein. Among about 570,000 distinct CDR3 sequences listed, about 45% were seen once. Sample: peripheral blood or thyroid tissue (not recorded which). Receptor source: an adult woman with Graves' disease, either hyperthyroidism or ophthalmopathy (not recorded which). Each CDR3 is given with its conserved first and last residue. D genes are given only for firm matches. Clone sizes are given selectively: once, few, many, or a class where the clone is expanded.

>TRBV7-2|NA|TRBJ2-5|TRBD2
TGTGCCAGCAGCTTAGAGGTCGGGGGGGGGTGGGAGACCCAGTACTTC
CASSLEVGGGWETQYF
>TRBV11-1|NA|TRBJ2-7|TRBD2
TGTGCCAGCAGCGTTGGATGTTGCGGGAGGGGCCCCGAGCAGTACTTC
CASSVGCCGRGPEQYF
>TRBV11-2|NA|TRBJ1-6|TRBD1
TGTGCCAGCAGCTCGGGGGACAGGGGTTTTGCTTCACCCCTCCACTTT
CASSSGDRGFASPLHF
>TRBV4-1|many|TRBJ1-1|NA
TGCGCCAGCAGCCCATTCCCGAAGGCCATCAATCCTGAAGCTTTCTTT
CASSPFPKAINPEAFF
>TRBV10-3|NA|TRBJ1-2|NA
TGTGCCATCAGTGACCTGACAGTACCCCAGGGCTACACCTTC
CAISDLTVPQGYTF
>TRBV20-1|few|TRBJ2-3|TRBD1
TGCAGTGCTACATCCGGGACAGGGGACCCAGATACGCAGTATTTT
CSATSGTGDPDTQYF
>TRBV29-1|NA|TRBJ2-3|TRBD2
TGCAGCGTAGCGGGGCCGAGCGGGATAAATACGCAGTATTTT
CSVAGPSGINTQYF
>TRBV28|NA|TRBJ1-6|TRBD1
TGTGCCAGCAGTTTCCCCGGGACAGGTTTTATCACCCTCCACTTT
CASSFPGTGFITLHF
>TRBV29-1|many|TRBJ1-2|TRBD1
TGCAGCGTTGTGGGACAGGTTTATGGCTACACCTTC
CSVVGQVYGYTF
>TRBV19|NA|TRBJ1-6|NA
TGTGCCAGCAGCCAAGTGGACAGTCGGAATTCACCCCTCCACTTT
CASSQVDSRNSPLHF
>TRBV5-5|many|TRBJ1-5|NA
TGTGCCAGCAGCGCATCAGGACAGCCCCAGCATTTT
CASSASGQPQHF
>TRBV7-9|many|TRBJ2-7|TRBD2
TGTGCCAGCAGCCGTCCTCCCGGGACTAGCGGGAGAAGAACCTACGAGCAGTACTTC
CASSRPPGTSGRRTYEQYF
>TRBV4-1|many|TRBJ2-5|NA
TGCGCCAGCAGCCACCGTCGGTTTTCGCGGGACTTACAAGAGACCCAGTACTTC
CASSHRRFSRDLQETQYF
>TRBV15|NA|TRBJ1-3|NA
TGTGCCGCCAGCGGGGGAAGTGGAGACACCATATATTTT
CAASGGSGDTIYF
>TRBV28|few|TRBJ1-3|NA
TGTGCCAGCAGTGTGGGACCCTTCTCTGGAAACACCATATATTTT
CASSVGPFSGNTIYF
>TRBV15|NA|TRBJ1-1|NA
TGTGCCACCAGCTTCACTACTCGGGGGGCGAGAACTGAAGCTTTCTTT
CATSFTTRGARTEAFF
>TRBV10-3|NA|TRBJ1-2|NA
TGTGCCATCAGTGCTAGAGTCTGGAACTATGGCTACACCTTC
CAISARVWNYGYTF
>TRBV13|many|TRBJ2-2|NA
TGTGCCAGCAGCTCGTATAGCGGAGGAGGGGAGCTGTTTTTT
CASSSYSGGGELFF
>TRBV12-3/TRBV12-4|NA|TRBJ1-2|TRBD1
TGTGCCAGCAGTCCCCTTCAGGGGGGACAGGGCGTTGAAGGCTACACCTTC
CASSPLQGGQGVEGYTF
>TRBV12-3/TRBV12-4|NA|TRBJ1-6|NA
TGTGCCAGCAGTTTCCCCGGGGGAGCCCTCCACTTT
CASSFPGGALHF
>TRBV2|NA|TRBJ1-4|NA
TGTGCCAGCAGTGCAGGTCGGCTGTTTTTT
CASSAGRLFF
>TRBV20-1|many|TRBJ1-4|NA
TGCAGTGCTCCGACCCCACCGGCGGGTGAAAAACTGTTTTTT
CSAPTPPAGEKLFF
>TRBV20-1|many|TRBJ1-4|NA
TGCAGTGCTATGCCACCCAGGGAGCCTAATGAAAAACTGTTTTTT
CSAMPPREPNEKLFF
>TRBV4-1|many|TRBJ1-5|NA
TGCGCCAGCAGCCAAGGACGTCGGGGGCGTGATAGCAATCAGCCCCAGCATTTT
CASSQGRRGRDSNQPQHF
>TRBV15|NA|TRBJ1-3|NA
TGTGCCACCAGGAACTCTGGAAACACCATATATTTT
CATRNSGNTIYF
>TRBV2|NA|TRBJ1-4|NA
TGTGCCAGCACCATGGAAGGGTACAGCCTAACTAATGAAAAACTGTTTTTT
CASTMEGYSLTNEKLFF
>TRBV7-8|many|TRBJ2-5|TRBD1
TGTGCCAGCAGCCCTCGGACAGGGCATGGGGAGACCCAGTACTTC
CASSPRTGHGETQYF
>TRBV9|few|TRBJ2-7|NA
TGTGCCAGCATGTCAATTGAGTACTTC
CASMSIEYF
>TRBV6-5|many|TRBJ1-5|NA
TGTGCCAGCAGTTACTCACGCAATCAGCCCCAGCATTTT
CASSYSRNQPQHF
>TRBV29-1|NA|TRBJ1-2|NA
TGCAGCGTTCGGGATTCGGGGGGCTACACCTTC
CSVRDSGGYTF
>TRBV7-9|many|TRBJ1-5|NA
TGTGCCAGCAGCTTAGGGGTGGGGTATAGCAATCAGCCCCAGCATTTT
CASSLGVGYSNQPQHF
>TRBV7-2|NA|TRBJ2-5|TRBD1
TGTGCCAGCAGCAAATTGGGGGACAGCACAGAACTGACCCAGTACTTC
CASSKLGDSTELTQYF
>TRBV20-1|few|TRBJ2-3|NA
TGCAGTGCTAGAGATCGAAGGGGGACAGATACGCAGTATTTT
CSARDRRGTDTQYF
>TRBV11-2|many|TRBJ1-4|NA
TGTGCCAGCAGCTTAACATTGTACAGGCAGGGCGAAAAACTGTTTTTT
CASSLTLYRQGEKLFF
>TRBV10-3|NA|TRBJ1-4|NA
TGTGCCATCAGTGAGGAGGGGCCCTACGCAACTAATGAAAAACTGTTTTTT
CAISEEGPYATNEKLFF
>TRBV2|NA|TRBJ1-6|NA
TGTGCCAGCAGTGGGGGGCAGCGTATTTCACCCCTCCACTTT
CASSGGQRISPLHF
>TRBV11-2|many|TRBJ1-1|NA
TGTGCCAGCAGCACGTCCCCCTCGTGGAACACTGAAGCTTTCTTT
CASSTSPSWNTEAFF
>TRBV7-2|NA|TRBJ2-7|NA
TGTGCCAGCAGCCCCTCAGGGGGAGGCCCGAGGGAGCAGTACTTC
CASSPSGGGPREQYF
>TRBV28|NA|TRBJ2-7|NA
TGTGCCAGCAGTTTCATCTGGGACACCCTGTACGAGCAGTACTTC
CASSFIWDTLYEQYF
>TRBV20-1|once|TRBJ1-6|NA
TGCAGTGCTAGCAGTCGTCAAGGCGGGGATTCACCCCTCCACTTT
CSASSRQGGDSPLHF
>TRBV20-1|NA|TRBJ2-5|TRBD1
TGCAGTGCGTGGGGCAGGGGGGAGACCCAGTACTTC
CSAWGRGETQYF
>TRBV19|NA|TRBJ1-5|TRBD1
TGTGCCAGTAGTAACCGACAGGGGTATCAGCCCCAGCATTTT
CASSNRQGYQPQHF
>TRBV12-3/TRBV12-4|NA|TRBJ1-2|TRBD1
TGTGCCAGCAGTCCCCGACAGGGCGCCTATGGCTACACCTTC
CASSPRQGAYGYTF
>TRBV13|many|TRBJ2-5|TRBD1
TGTGCCAGCGGGACAGGACTACAAGAGACCCAGTACTTC
CASGTGLQETQYF
>TRBV25-1|many|TRBJ2-2|TRBD2
TGTGCCAGCAGTCCCCCCGTCTTACTAGCGGGAGGGCCTAACACCGGGGAGCTGTTTTTT
CASSPPVLLAGGPNTGELFF
>TRBV6-4|NA|TRBJ2-5|NA
TGTGCCAGCAGTGACTCGACGGGGGGCGAGGAGACCCAGTACTTC
CASSDSTGGEETQYF
>TRBV2|few|TRBJ1-1|NA
TGTGCCAGCTCACACCGGTCGGGGTACACTGAAGCTTTCTTT
CASSHRSGYTEAFF
>TRBV14|many|TRBJ2-2|NA
TGTGCCAGCAGCCAAGTTTCAACGGGGACCGGGGAGCTGTTTTTT
CASSQVSTGTGELFF
>TRBV11-1|many|TRBJ2-2|TRBD1
TGTGCCACCGCGACAGGGCCGAACACCGGGGAGCTGTTTTTT
CATATGPNTGELFF
>TRBV7-9|NA|TRBJ1-4|NA
TGCGCCAGCAGCCAGGACAGATACCGCCGCTTTAGTGAAAAACTGTTTTTT
CASSQDRYRRFSEKLFF
>TRBV2|NA|TRBJ2-2|NA
TGTGCCAGCACCGCGAGGGTGGCCGGGGAGCTGTTTTTT
CASTARVAGELFF
>TRBV9|many|TRBJ1-2|NA
TGTGCCAGCAGCGTAGCTACTACAGGGCGGGCCTATGGCTACACCTTC
CASSVATTGRAYGYTF